The following is a T cell receptor beta chain sequence with its context. Antigen: not known. TCR beta was sequenced from blood CD8+ and CD4+ T cells. Purification of the CD8+ and CD4+ T cells relied on negative isolation, and TEMRA cells underwent FACS enrichment. The record originates from a study of CD8 T cells in Susac syndrome. Broader study findings: Total CD8+ repertoires held under 20 Susac-specific public clones, while CD8+ TEMRA repertoires held a few.

With random hexamers, reverse transcription was performed on about 0.5 to 1 ug of RNA. Amplification of TCR beta CDR3 spanned 54 Vbeta and 13 Jbeta via immunoSEQ multiplex PCR. Each CDR3 protein is one row after TCRdb ran MiXCR on the immunoSEQ multiplex PCR reads. The data hold 200,000 or so distinct CDR3 sequences, with 85% to 95% observed a single time. Germline values: CDR1 DFQATT, CDR2 SNEGSKA (reference sequence). V was cut by 0 bases and J by 6 bases, with 15 bases left in between. This CDR3 has 15 residues. V usage is TRBV20-1 and J usage is TRBJ2-1; D might be TRBD2 (6 bases). What was sequenced was CD8+ T cells from PBMCs. The TCR sequence derives from a human donor with Susac syndrome. The CDR3 region has the DNA TGCAGTGCTAGAGATCAGGACTACCAAGCCAATGAGCAGTTCTTC. It codes for CSARDQDYQANEQFF.